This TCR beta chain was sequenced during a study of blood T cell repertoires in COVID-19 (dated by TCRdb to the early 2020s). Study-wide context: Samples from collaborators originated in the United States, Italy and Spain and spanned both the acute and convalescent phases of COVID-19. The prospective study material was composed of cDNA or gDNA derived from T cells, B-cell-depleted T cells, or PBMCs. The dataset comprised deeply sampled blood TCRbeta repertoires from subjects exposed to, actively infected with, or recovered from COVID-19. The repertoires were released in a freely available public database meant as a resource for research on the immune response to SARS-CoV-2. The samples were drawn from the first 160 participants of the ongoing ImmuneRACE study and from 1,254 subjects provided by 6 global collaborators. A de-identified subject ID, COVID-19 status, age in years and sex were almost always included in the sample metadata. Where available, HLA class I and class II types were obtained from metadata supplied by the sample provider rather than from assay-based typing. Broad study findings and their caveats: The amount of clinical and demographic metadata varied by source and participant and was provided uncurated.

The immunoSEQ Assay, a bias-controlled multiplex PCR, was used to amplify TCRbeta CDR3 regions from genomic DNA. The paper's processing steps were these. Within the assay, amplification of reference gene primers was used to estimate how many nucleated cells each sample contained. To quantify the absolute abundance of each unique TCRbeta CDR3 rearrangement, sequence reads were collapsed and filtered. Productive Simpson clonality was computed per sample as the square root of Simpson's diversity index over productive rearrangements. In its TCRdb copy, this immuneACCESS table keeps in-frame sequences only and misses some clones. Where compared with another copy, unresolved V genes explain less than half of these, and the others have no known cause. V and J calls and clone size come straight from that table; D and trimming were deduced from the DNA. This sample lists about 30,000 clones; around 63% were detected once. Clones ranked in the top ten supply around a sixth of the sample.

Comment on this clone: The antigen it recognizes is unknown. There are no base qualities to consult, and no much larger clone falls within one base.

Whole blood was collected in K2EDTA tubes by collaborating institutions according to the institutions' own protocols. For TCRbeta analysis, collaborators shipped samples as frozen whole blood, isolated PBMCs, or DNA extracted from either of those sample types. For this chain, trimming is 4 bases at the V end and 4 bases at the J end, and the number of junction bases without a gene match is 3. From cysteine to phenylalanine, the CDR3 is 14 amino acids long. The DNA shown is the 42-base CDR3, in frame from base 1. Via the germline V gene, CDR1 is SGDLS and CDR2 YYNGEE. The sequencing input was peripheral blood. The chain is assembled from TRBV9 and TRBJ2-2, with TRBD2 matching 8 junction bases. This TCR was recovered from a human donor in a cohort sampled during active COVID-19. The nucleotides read TGTGCCAGCAGCCAAACTAGCGGCACCGGGGAGCTGTTTTTT. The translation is CASSQTSGTGELFF.